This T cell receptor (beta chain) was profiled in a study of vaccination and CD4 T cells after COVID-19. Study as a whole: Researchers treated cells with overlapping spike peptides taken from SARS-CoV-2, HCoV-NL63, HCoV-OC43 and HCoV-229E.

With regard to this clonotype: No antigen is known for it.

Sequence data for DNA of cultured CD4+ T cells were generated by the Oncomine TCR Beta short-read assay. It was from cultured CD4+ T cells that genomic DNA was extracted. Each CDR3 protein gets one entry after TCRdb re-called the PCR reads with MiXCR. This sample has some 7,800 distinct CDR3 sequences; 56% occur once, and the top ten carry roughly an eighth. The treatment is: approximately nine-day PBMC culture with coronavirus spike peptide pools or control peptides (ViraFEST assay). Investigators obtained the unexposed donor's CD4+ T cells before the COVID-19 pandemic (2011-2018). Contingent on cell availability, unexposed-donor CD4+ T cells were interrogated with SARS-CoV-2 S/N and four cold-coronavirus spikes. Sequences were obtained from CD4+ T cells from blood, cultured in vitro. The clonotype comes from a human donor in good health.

The CDR3 region has the DNA TGTGCCATCAGTGACGTCGCAGGGAGAGAGTACTTC. Protein product: CAISDVAGREYF. This chain uses TRBV10-3 with TRBJ2-7; D is perhaps TRBD1 or TRBD2 (5 bases each). CDR3 size: 12 residues. Germline V gives CDR1 ENHRY, CDR2 SYGVKD. V dropped 3 bases and J dropped 11 bases, with 14 bases sitting between them.